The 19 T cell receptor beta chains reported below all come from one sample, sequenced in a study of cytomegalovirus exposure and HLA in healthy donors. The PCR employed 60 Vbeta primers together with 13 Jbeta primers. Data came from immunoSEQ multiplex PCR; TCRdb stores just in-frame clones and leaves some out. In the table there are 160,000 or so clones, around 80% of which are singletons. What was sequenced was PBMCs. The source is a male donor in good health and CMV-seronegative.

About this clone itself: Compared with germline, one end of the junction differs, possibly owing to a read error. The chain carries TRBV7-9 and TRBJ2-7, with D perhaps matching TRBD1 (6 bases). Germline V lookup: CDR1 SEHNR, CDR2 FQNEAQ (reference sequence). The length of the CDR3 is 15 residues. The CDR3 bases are TGTTCCAGCAGCTTAGGCTGGACAGTGGGTGAGGAGCAGTACTTC. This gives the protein CSSSLGWTVGEEQYF.

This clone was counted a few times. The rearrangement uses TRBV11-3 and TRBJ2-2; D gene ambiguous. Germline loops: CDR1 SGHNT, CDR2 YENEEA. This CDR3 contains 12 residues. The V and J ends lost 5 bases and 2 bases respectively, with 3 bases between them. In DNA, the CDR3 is TGTGCCAGCAGCCCTAACACCGGGGAGCTGTTTTTT. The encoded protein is CASSPNTGELFF.

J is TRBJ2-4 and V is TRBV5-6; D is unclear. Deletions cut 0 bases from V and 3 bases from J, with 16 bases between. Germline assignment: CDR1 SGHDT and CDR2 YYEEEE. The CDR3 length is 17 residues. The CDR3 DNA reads TGTGCCAGCAGCTTGGCAGATGAGGTGGTGGGCAAAAACATTCAGTACTTC. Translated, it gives CASSLADEVVGKNIQYF.

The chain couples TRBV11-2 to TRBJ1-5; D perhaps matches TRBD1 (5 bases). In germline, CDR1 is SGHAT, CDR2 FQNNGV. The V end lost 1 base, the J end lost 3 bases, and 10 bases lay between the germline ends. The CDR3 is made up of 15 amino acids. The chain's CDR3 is CASSLGGEANQPQHF. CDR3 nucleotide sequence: TGTGCCAGCAGCTTAGGAGGGGAGGCCAATCAGCCCCAGCATTTT. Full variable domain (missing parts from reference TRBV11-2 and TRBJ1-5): EAGVAQSPRYKIIEKRQSVAFWCNPISGHATLYWYQQILGQGPKLLIQFQNNGVVDDSQLPKDRFSAERLKGVDSTLKIQPAKLEDSAVYLCASSLGGEANQPQHFGDGTRLSIL.

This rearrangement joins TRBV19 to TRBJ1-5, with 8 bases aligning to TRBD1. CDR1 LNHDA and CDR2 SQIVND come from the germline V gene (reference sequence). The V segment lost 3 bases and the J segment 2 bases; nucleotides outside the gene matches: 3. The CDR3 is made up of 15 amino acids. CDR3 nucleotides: TGTGCCAGTAGTATGCTGACAGGGGGCAATCAGCCCCAGCATTTT. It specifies CASSMLTGGNQPQHF. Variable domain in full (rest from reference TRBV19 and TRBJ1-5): DGGITQSPKYLFRKEGQNVTLSCEQNLNHDAMYWYRQDPGQGLRLIYYSQIVNDFQKGDIAEGYSVSREKKESFPLTVTSAQKNPTAFYLCASSMLTGGNQPQHFGDGTRLSIL.

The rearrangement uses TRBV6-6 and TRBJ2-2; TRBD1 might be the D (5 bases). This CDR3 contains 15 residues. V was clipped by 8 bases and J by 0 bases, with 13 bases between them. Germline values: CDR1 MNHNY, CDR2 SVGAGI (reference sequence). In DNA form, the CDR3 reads TGTGCCAGCGCTGGGGCAGGGTCGAACACCGGGGAGCTGTTTTTT. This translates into CASAGAGSNTGELFF.

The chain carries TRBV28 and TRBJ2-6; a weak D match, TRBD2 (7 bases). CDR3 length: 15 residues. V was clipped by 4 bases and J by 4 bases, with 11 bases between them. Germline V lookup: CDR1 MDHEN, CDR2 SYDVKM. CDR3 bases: TGTGCCAGCAGTTCCGGGGGGCCGGGGGCCAACGTCCTGACTTTC. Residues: CASSSGGPGANVLTF. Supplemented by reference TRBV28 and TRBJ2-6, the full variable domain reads DVKVTQSSRYLVKRTGEKVFLECVQDMDHENMFWYRQDPGLGLRLIYFSYDVKMKEKGDIPEGYSVSREKKERFSLILESASTNQTSMYLCASSSGGPGANVLTFGAGSRLTVL.

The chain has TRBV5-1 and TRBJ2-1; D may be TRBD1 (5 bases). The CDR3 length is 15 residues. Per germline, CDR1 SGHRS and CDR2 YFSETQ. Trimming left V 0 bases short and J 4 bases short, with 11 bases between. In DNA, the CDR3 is TGCGCCAGCAGCTTGGAAGGGGCGGTTTACAATGAGCAGTTCTTC. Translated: CASSLEGAVYNEQFF.

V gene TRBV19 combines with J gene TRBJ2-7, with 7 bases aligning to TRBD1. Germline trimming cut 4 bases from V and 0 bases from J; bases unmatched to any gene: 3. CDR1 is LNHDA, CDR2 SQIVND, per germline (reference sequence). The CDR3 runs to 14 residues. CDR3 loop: CASSRGQSSYEQYF. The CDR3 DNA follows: TGTGCCAGTAGTAGGGGACAGAGCTCCTACGAGCAGTACTTC.

The CDR3 DNA follows: TGTGCCAGCAGGGGGGACAGGGTCTATGGCTACACCTTC. The encoded protein is CASRGDRVYGYTF. The chain uses TRBV7-2 and TRBJ1-2; 9 bases match TRBD1. CDR3 length equals 13 residues. Germline V CDR1 and CDR2: SGHTA, FQGNSA. After removal of 6 bases from V and 4 bases from J, the junction contained 3 bases not matched to a gene.

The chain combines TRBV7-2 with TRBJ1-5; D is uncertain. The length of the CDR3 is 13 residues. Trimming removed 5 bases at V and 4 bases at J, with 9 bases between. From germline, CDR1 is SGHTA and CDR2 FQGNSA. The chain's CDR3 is CASSQRLNQPQHF. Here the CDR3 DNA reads TGTGCCAGCAGCCAGAGACTGAATCAGCCCCAGCATTTT.

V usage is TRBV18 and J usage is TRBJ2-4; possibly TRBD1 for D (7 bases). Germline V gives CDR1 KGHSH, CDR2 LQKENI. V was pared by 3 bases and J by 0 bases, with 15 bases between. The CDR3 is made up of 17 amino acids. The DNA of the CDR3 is TGTGCCAGCTCACCGCGGGACAGAGAAATAGCCAAAAACATTCAGTACTTC. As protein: CASSPRDREIAKNIQYF.

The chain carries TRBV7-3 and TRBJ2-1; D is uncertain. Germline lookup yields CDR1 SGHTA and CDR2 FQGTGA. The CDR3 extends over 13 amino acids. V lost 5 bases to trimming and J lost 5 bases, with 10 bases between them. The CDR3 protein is CASSPDLDNEQFF. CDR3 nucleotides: TGTGCCAGCAGCCCCGACCTAGACAATGAGCAGTTCTTC. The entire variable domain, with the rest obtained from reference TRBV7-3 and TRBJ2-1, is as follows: GAGVSQTPSNKVTEKGKYVELRCDPISGHTALYWYRQSLGQGPEFLIYFQGTGAADDSGLPNDRFFAVRPEGSVSTLKIQRTERGDSAVYLCASSPDLDNEQFFGPGTRLTVL.

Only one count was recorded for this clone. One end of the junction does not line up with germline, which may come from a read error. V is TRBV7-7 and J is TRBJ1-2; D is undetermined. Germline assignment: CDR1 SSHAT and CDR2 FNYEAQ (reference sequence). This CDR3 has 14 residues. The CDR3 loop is CASSFLLDDYGYTF. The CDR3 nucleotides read TGTGCTAGCAGCTTCCTCCTAGACGACTATGGCTACACCTTC. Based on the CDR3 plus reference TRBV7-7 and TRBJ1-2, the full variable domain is GAGVSQSPRYKVTKRGQDVTLRCDPISSHATLYWYQQALGQGPEFLTYFNYEAQPDKSGLPSDRFSAERPEGSISTLTIQRTEQRDSAMYRCASSFLLDDYGYTFGSGTRLTVV.

CDR3: CASSLATGQACTF. The CDR3 region has the DNA TGTGCCAGCAGCTTAGCGACAGGGCAGGCGTGCACCTTC. This chain uses TRBV7-2 with TRBJ1-2; 7 bases are shared with TRBD1. Germline V lookup: CDR1 SGHTA, CDR2 FQGNSA. V was pared by 0 bases and J by 13 bases, with 8 bases of the junction left unmatched. The CDR3 is 13 amino acids.

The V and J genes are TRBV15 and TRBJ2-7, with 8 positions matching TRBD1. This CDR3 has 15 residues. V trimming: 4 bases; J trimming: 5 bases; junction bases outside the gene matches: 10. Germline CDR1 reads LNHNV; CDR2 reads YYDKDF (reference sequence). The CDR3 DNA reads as TGTGCCACCAGCATGCCCGGGACAGGTATCGACGAGCAGTACTTC. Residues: CATSMPGTGIDEQYF.

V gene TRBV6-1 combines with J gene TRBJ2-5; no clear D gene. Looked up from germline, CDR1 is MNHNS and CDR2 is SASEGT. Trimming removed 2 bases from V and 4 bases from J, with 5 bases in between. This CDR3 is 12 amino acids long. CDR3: CASSETAETQYF. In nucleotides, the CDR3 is TGTGCCAGCAGTGAAACAGCAGAGACCCAGTACTTC.

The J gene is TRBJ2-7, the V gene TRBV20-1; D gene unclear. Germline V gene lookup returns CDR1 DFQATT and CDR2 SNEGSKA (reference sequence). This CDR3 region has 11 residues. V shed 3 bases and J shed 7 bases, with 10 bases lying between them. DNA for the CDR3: TGCAGTGCTAGCGTCGGAGATGAGCAGTACTTC. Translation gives CSASVGDEQYF.

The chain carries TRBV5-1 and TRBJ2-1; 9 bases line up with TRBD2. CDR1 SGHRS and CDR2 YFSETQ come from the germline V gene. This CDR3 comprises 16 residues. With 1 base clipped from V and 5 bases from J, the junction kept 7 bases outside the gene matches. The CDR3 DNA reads TGCGCCAGCAGCTTGAGAGCTAGCGGGGTAGACAATGAGCAGTTCTTC. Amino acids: CASSLRASGVDNEQFF.